This T cell receptor (beta chain) was documented in a study of regulatory T cells in long-lasting Graves disease (dated by TCRdb to about 2021). Study-wide context: Persistent Graves' disease meant more than 5 years of antithyroid drug treatment with TSH receptor autoantibodies that stayed positive. Persistent Graves' disease patients were compared with newly diagnosed Graves' disease patients by peripheral blood TCR sequencing and RNA sequencing. The study took place in China and was registered as a clinical trial. A total of approximately 35 samples underwent TCR sequencing: about 13 from persistent and roughly 20 from newly diagnosed Graves' disease patients. In the clinical cohort, patients with persistent Graves' disease had used antithyroid drugs for an average of about 9.4 years.

This clonotype was counted many times. Its specific antigen is unknown. The record has no base qualities; no much larger clone is one base away. Paper-wide results and their limitations: The authors noted that the small sample size was a limitation that may lower accuracy. Compared with newly diagnosed patients, persistent Graves' disease patients had lower TCR Shannon entropy and fewer highly expanded clones, which suggests clonal expansion. Only the TCR beta chain was sequenced and analyzed. Persistent patients shared more public clonotypes among themselves (fewer than 3,000) than newly diagnosed patients did (roughly 920). The study examined only peripheral blood because the primary lesion, thyroid tissue, could not be accessed. Persistent disease showed preferential use of TRBV28, TRBJ1-2 and TRBJ2-5, whereas newly diagnosed disease favored TRBV20-1 and TRBJ2-1.

Libraries were constructed by multiplex PCR. Instrument used: Illumina HiSeq 4000. TCR beta libraries were built with iRepertoire HTBI primers and Arm-PCR amplification of CDR3 regions. Before sequencing, the PCR products underwent gel purification. The authors' analysis ran thus. A total of under 80 TRBV and under 15 TRBJ segments were identified across samples and were used for gene usage analysis of CDR3 amino acid clonotypes. Filtered high-quality paired reads were merged into contigs using COPE and FqMerger. BLAST was used to align contigs to IMGT TRBV, TRBD and TRBJ reference genes, with CDR3 defined following IMGT. Any clonotype with a frequency above 0.1% was counted as a highly expanded clone. Shannon entropy served as the measure of repertoire diversity, while the Gini coefficient captured V-J evenness. Clonotypes shared by more than one individual were considered public. TCRdb reprocessing: public reads trimmed at Q25 with fastp, clones called with MiXCR, in-frame beta chains kept. Records with the same CDR3 protein are collapsed into one entry carrying the most frequent genes and DNA. These V and J calls derive from TCRdb rather than the authors' analysis. Recorded for this sample are some 280,000 distinct CDR3 sequences; approximately 20% of them occurred a single time. The ten largest clones represent approximately 60% of the sample.

The sample's time point label is to be understood as: persistent/refractory GD, antithyroid drugs over 5 years with positive TRAb. For both TCR sequencing and RNA sequencing, RNA was extracted from PBMCs in TRIzol. The diagnosis of Graves' disease was made according to American Thyroid Association guidelines. The patients came from an endocrinology department in Xi'an, China. Each patient gave approximately 9.7 milliliters of peripheral blood, collected in an EDTA anticoagulant tube. Ficoll Paque Plus density gradient separation was used to isolate PBMCs, and no additional T cell sorting was done. An Agilent 2100 Bioanalyzer and agarose gel were used to assess RNA quality, and a NanoDrop 2000 was used to measure RNA concentration. V is shortened by 6 bases, J by 2 bases, and the region joining them spans 4 bases. CDR1 and CDR2, looked up from the germline V gene, are MDHEN and SYDVKM. From its cysteine to its phenylalanine, the CDR3 spans 11 amino acids. Only CDR3 DNA is held: 33 bases, read in frame from base 1.

This receptor was obtained from a female donor with Graves disease. The sequence is built from TRBV28 and TRBJ1-2; the D gene lacks a confident call. The material was peripheral blood mononuclear cells (PBMCs), obtained when the disease was refractory, from a patient treated with antithyroid drugs. The DNA is as follows: TGTGCCAGCAGCACCAACTATGGCTACACCTTC. This translates into CASSTNYGYTF.